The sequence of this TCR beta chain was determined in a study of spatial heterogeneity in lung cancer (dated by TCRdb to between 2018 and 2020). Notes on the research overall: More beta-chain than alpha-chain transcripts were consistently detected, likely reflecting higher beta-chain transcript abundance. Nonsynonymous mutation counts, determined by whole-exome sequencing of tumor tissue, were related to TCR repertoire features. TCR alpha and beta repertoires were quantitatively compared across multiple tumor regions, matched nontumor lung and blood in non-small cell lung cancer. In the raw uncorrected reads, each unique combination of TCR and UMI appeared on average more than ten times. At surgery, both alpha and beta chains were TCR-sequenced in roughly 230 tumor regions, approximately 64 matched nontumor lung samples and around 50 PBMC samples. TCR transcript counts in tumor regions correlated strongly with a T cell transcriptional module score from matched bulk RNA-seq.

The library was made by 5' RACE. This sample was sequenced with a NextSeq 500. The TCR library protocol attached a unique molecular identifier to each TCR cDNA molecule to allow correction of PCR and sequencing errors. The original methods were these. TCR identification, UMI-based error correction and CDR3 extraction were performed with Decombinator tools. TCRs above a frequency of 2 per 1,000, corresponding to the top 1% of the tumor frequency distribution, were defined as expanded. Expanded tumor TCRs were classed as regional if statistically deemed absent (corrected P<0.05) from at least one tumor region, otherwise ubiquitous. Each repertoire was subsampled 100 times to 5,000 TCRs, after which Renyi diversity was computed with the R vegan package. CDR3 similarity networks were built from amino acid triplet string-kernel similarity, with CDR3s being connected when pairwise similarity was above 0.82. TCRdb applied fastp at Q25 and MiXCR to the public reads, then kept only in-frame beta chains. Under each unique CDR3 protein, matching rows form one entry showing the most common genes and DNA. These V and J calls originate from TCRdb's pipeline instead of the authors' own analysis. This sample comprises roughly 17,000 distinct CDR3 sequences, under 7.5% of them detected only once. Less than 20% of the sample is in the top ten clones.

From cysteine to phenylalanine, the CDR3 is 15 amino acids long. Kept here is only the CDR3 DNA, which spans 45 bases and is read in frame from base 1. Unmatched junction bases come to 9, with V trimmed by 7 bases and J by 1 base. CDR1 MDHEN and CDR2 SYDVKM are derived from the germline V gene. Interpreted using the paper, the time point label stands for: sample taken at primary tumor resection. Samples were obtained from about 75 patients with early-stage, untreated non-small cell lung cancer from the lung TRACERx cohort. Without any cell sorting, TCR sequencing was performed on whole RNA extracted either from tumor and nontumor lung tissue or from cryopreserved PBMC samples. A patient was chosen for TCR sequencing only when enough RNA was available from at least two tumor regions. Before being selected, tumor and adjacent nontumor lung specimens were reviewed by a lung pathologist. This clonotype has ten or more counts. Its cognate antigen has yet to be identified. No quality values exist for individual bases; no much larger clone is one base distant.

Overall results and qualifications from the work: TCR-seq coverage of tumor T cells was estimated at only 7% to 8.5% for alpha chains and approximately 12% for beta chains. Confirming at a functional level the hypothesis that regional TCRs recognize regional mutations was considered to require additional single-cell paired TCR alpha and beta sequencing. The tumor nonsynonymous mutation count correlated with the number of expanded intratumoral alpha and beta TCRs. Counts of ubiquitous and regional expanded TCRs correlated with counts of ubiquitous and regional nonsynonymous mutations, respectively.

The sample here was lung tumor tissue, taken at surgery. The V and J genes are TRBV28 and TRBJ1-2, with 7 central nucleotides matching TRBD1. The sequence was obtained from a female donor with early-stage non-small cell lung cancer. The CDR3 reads CASNPPAGGNYGYTF. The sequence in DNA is TGTGCCAGCAACCCCCCGGCAGGGGGTAACTATGGCTACACCTTC.